Below are 10 T cell receptor beta chains sequenced from a single sample in a study of identical twins. TCRdb re-analysed the 5' RACE reads in MiXCR, keeping a single row per CDR3 protein. The sample holds about 730,000 distinct CDR3 sequences; less than 25% are singletons and the top ten take 4.3%. These same records also appear under a second study, on T cells expressing NK-cell markers.

The sample consisted of PBMCs. The receptors were sampled from a woman aged 18-29 years in good health.

This clonotype was counted only a few times. The chain is built from TRBV6-5 and TRBJ2-7; 11 nucleotides line up with TRBD2. CDR3 length equals 15 residues. Trimming cost V 0 bases and J 4 bases; bases outside gene matches: 2. Per the germline V gene, CDR1 is MNHEY and CDR2 is SVGAGI. The CDR3 reads CASSYSSGRAYEQYF. The CDR3 nucleotides are TGTGCCAGCAGTTACTCTAGCGGGAGGGCGTACGAGCAGTACTTC.

This clonotype was seen many times. As DNA, the CDR3 is TGTGCCATCAGTGAGACCGGGACTTCTTCCTACGAGCAGTACTTC. Its protein product is CAISETGTSSYEQYF. The chain joins TRBV10-3 to TRBJ2-7; D possibly corresponds to TRBD2 (6 bases). V lost 2 bases and J lost 1, with 12 bases in between. The CDR3 spans 15 residues. Per germline, CDR1 ENHRY and CDR2 SYGVKD.

This clonotype was counted only a few times. The CDR3 DNA is TGTGCCAGCGAAGAGGGGCACGAGCAGTTCTTC. This codes for CASEEGHEQFF. The chain is built from TRBV6-2 or TRBV6-3 and TRBJ2-1; D tentatively reads TRBD1 or TRBD2 (5 bases each). The CDR3 has 11 residues. Germline V gene sequence: CDR1 MNHEY, CDR2 SVGEGT. The ends were cut back, 8 bases at V and 10 bases at J, with 12 bases in the middle.

This sequence joins TRBV18 and TRBJ2-3; either TRBD1 or TRBD2 may fit D (5 bases each). The V end was cut by 1 base, the J end by 3 bases, with 11 bases between. CDR1 and CDR2 from the germline V gene are KGHSH and LQKENI. The length of the CDR3 is 15 residues. CDR3 coding DNA: TGTGCCAGCTCACCACGGGGGTATCCGACAGATACGCAGTATTTT. As protein: CASSPRGYPTDTQYF.

This clonotype has at least ten counts. The J gene is TRBJ2-1, the V gene TRBV9, with TRBD2 as a possible D gene (6 bases). Germline assignment: CDR1 SGDLS and CDR2 YYNGEE. There are 15 residues in the CDR3. V lost 2 bases to trimming and J lost 5 bases, with 14 bases between them. The CDR3 sequence is CASSVWGEVNNEQFF. The CDR3 bases are TGTGCCAGCAGCGTTTGGGGGGAGGTGAACAATGAGCAGTTCTTC.

This clonotype was seen a handful of times. This chain joins TRBV29-1 and TRBJ1-5, with 7 bases identical to TRBD1. The ends lost 4 bases at V and 4 bases at J; junction bases unmatched: 4. CDR3 size: 13 residues. Germline loops: CDR1 SQVTM, CDR2 ANQGSEA. CDR3 nucleotides: TGCAGCGTTGGACAGGGCCTTAATCAGCCCCAGCATTTT. This codes for CSVGQGLNQPQHF.

This clonotype was recorded a few times. The genes are TRBV20-1 and TRBJ2-7; 10 nucleotides agree with TRBD2. The CDR3 has 16 amino acids. Germline V lookup: CDR1 DFQATT, CDR2 SNEGSKA (reference sequence). V shed 1 base and J 3 bases; nucleotides not matched to a gene: 9. CDR3: CSARGAGTSALYEQYF. The CDR3 bases are TGCAGTGCTAGAGGCGCCGGGACTAGCGCGCTCTACGAGCAGTACTTC.

This clonotype came up a few times. The rearrangement joins TRBV27 to TRBJ2-1, with 7 bases fitting TRBD2. V shed 3 bases and J 7 bases; nucleotides not matched to a gene: 12. Germline CDR1 MNHEY, CDR2 SMNVEV (reference sequence). The length of the CDR3 is 16 residues. The CDR3 sequence: CASSFRWEGPRNEQFF. CDR3 DNA sequence: TGTGCCAGCAGTTTTAGGTGGGAGGGCCCTAGAAATGAGCAGTTCTTC.

The rearrangement uses TRBV7-2 and TRBJ2-2; 7 bases are a match to TRBD2. This CDR3 is built from 15 residues. J gave up 7 bases and V 1 base, and 6 bases lay outside the gene matches. Looked up from germline, CDR1 is SGHTA and CDR2 is FQGNSA. Written as DNA, the CDR3 is TGTGCCAGCAGCTTAGGGTTAGCGGGTAACGGGGAGCTGTTTTTT. It encodes CASSLGLAGNGELFF.

The chain carries TRBV7-9 and TRBJ2-7, with D perhaps matching TRBD1 (5 bases). V lost 6 bases and J lost 5, with 14 bases in between. The CDR3 spans 13 residues. The germline V gene encodes CDR1 SEHNR and CDR2 FQNEAQ (reference sequence). The CDR3 is CASRPQGWDEQYF. The DNA of the CDR3 is TGTGCCAGCAGGCCTCAGGGTTGGGACGAGCAGTACTTC.